This TCR beta chain is drawn from a study of blood T cells in healthy people across ages. For the study at large: Every two T cells gave about one barcoded beta molecule via template switching. General observations from the study: Compared with aged donors, long-lived donors showed fewer expanded clones, suggesting selection.

A second PCR of about 6 to 11 cycles used a sample-barcoded 5' primer and a J-beta primer mix. From the 5' RACE reads, TCRdb called clonotypes with MiXCR, one entry per CDR3 protein. The data show about 640,000 distinct CDR3 sequences, with approximately 30% seen just once and around 16% held by the top ten. Ten or more counts support this clonotype. The target antigen is unknown. The sequenced sample was blood. This TCR was recovered from a woman aged 80 or over in good health.

The CDR3 nucleotides are TGCAGCGTTGGGGAGCAGGTAGGGGAACAGCATTTT. This sequence encodes CSVGEQVGEQHF. V is TRBV29-1 and J is TRBJ1-5; a possible D gene is TRBD1 (5 bases). The germline V gene has CDR1 SQVTM and CDR2 ANQGSEA. The germline V and J ends were trimmed by 4 bases and 13 bases, with 17 bases remaining between them. The CDR3 is made up of 12 amino acids.